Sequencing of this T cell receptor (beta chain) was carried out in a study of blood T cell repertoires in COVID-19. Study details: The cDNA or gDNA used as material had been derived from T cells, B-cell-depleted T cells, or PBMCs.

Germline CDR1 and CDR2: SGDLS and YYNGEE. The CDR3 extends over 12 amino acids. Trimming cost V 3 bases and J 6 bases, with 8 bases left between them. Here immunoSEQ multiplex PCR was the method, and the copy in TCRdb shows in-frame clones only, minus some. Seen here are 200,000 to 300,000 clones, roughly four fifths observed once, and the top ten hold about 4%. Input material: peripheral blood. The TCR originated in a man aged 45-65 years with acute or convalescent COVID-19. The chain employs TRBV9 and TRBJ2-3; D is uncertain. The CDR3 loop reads CASSASRDTQYF. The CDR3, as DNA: TGTGCCAGCAGCGCCTCCCGGGATACGCAGTATTTT.